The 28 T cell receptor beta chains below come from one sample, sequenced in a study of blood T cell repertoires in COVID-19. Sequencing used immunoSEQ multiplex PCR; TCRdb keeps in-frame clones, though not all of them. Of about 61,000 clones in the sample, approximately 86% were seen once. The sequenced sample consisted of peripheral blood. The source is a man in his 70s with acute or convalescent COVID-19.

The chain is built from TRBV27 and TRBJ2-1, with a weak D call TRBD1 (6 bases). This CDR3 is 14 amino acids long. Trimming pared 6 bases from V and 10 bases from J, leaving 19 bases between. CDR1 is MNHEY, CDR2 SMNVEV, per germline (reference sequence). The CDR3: CASSLIMTGGEQFF. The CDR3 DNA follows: TGTGCCAGCAGCCTAATCATGACAGGCGGCGAGCAGTTCTTC.

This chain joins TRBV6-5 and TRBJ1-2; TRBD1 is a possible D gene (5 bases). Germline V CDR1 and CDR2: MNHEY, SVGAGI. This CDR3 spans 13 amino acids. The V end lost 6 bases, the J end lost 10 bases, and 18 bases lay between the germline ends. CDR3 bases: TGTGCCAGCAGCCCCCTCCAGGGATGGGTCTACACCTTC. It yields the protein CASSPLQGWVYTF.

The CDR3 region has the DNA TGTGCCAGCTCAAAGGGGGTTTTAGAGACCCAGTACTTC. Translation gives CASSKGVLETQYF. The chain links TRBV7-3 to TRBJ2-5; a weak D match, TRBD1 (6 bases). Germline V lookup: CDR1 SGHTA, CDR2 FQGTGA. There are 13 residues in the CDR3. Trimming shortened V by 8 bases and J by 4 bases, and 14 bases separated the two germline ends.

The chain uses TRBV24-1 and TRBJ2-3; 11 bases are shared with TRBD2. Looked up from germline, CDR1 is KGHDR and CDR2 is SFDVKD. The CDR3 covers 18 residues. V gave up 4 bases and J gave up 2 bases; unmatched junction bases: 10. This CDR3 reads CATSDAGTSGGNTDTQYF. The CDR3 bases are TGTGCCACCAGTGACGCTGGGACTAGCGGAGGCAACACAGATACGCAGTATTTT.

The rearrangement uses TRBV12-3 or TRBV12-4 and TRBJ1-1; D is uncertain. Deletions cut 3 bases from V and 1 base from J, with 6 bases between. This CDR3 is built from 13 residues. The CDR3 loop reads CASSFGENTEAFF. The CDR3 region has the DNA TGTGCCAGCAGTTTCGGTGAGAACACTGAAGCTTTCTTT.

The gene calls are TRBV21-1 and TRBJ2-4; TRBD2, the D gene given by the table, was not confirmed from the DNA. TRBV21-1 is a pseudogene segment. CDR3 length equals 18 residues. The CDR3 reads CASSTRDSSPGRIYIQYF. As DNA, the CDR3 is TGTGCCAGCAGCACCCGGGACTCAAGTCCCGGTCGTATATACATTCAGTACTTC.

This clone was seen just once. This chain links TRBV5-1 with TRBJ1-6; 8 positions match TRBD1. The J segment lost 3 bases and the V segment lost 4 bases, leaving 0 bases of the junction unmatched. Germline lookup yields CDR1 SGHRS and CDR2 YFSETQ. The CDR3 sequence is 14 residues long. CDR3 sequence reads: CASSDRGYNSPLHF. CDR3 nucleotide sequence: TGCGCCAGCAGCGACAGGGGCTATAATTCACCCCTCCACTTT.

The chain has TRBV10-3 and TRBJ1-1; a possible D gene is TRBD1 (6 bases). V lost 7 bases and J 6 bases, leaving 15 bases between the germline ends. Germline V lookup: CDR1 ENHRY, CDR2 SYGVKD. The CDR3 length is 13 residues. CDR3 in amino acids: CAITQDSTAEAFF. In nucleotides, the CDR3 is TGTGCCATCACTCAGGACAGTACAGCTGAAGCTTTCTTT.

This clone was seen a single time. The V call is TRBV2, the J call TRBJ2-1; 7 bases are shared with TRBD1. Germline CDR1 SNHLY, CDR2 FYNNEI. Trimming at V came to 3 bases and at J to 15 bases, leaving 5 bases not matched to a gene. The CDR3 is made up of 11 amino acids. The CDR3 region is CASSELRQGFF. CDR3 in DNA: TGTGCCAGCAGTGAGCTACGACAGGGGTTCTTC. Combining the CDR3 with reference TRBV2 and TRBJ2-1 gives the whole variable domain EPEVTQTPSHQVTQMGQEVILRCVPISNHLYFYWYRQILGQKVEFLVSFYNNEISEKSEIFDDQFSVERPDGSNFTLKIRSTKLEDSAMYFCASSELRQGFFGPGTRLTVL.

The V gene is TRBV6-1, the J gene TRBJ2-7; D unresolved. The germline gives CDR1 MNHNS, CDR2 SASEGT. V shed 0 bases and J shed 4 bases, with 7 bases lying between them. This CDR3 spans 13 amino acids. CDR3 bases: TGTGCCAGCAGTGAAGCCAGGTGGTACGAGCAGTACTTC. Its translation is CASSEARWYEQYF.

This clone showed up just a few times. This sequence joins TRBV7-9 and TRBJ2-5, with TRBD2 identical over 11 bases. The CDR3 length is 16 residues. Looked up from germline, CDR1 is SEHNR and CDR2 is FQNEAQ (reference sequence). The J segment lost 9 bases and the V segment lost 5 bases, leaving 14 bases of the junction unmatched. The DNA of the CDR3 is TGTGCCAGCAGCCCTCCGGGACTAGCGGCCTTTGGGGCCCAGTACTTC. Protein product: CASSPPGLAAFGAQYF. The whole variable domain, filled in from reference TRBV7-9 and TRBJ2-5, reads DTGVSQNPRHKITKRGQNVTFRCDPISEHNRLYWYRQTLGQGPEFLTYFQNEAQLEKSRLLSDRFSAERPKGSFSTLEIQRTEQGDSAMYLCASSPPGLAAFGAQYFGPGTRLLVL.

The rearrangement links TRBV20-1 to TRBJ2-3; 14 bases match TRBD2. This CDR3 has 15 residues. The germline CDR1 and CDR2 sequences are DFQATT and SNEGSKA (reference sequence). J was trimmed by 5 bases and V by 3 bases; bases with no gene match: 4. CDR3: CSASRGTSGGDTQYF. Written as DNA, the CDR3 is TGCAGTGCTAGTCGAGGGACTAGCGGGGGAGATACGCAGTATTTT.

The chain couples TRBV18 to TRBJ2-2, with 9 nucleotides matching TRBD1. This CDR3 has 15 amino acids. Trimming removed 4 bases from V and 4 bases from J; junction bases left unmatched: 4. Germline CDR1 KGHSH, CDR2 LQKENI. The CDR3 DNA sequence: TGTGCCAGCTCACTACAGGGGGCGAGCACCGGGGAGCTGTTTTTT. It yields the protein CASSLQGASTGELFF.

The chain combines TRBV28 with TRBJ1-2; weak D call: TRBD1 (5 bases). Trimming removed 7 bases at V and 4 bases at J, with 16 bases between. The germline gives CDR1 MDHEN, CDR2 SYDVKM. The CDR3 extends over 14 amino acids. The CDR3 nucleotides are TGTGCCAGCACCACTCCGGGGCGGGGCTATGGCTACACCTTC. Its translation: CASTTPGRGYGYTF.

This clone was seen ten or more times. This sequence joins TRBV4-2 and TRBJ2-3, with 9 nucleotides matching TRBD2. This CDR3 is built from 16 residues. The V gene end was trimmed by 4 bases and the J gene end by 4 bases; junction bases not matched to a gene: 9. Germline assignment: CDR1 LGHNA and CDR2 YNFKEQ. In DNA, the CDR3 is TGTGCCAGCAGCCCTGCCATCGGCGGGGGGGCAGATACGCAGTATTTT. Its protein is CASSPAIGGGADTQYF.

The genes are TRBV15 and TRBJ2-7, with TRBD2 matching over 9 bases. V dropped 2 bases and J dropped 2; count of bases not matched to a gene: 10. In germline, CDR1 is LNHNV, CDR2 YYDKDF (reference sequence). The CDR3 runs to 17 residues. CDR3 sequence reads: CATSRLTTTSGTYEQYF. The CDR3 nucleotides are TGTGCCACCAGCAGACTCACCACGACTAGCGGAACCTACGAGCAGTACTTC.

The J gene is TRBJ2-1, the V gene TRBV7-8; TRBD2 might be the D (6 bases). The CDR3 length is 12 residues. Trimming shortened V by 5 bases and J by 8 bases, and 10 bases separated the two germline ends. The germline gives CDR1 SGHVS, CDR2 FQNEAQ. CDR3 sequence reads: CASSLGLYEQFF. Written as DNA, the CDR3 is TGTGCCAGCAGCCTGGGACTCTATGAGCAGTTCTTC.

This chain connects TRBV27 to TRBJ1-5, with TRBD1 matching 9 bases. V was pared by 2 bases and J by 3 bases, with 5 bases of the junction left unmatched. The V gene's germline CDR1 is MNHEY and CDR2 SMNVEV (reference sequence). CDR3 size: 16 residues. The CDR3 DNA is TGTGCCAGCAGTTTAATCGGGACAGGGATCAATCAGCCCCAGCATTTT. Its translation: CASSLIGTGINQPQHF.

CDR3 sequence: CASSLTGGDPSPLHF. For the CDR3, the DNA is TGTGCCAGCAGTTTGACAGGGGGCGATCCTTCACCCCTCCACTTT. The rearrangement uses TRBV28 and TRBJ1-6; 10 bases are a match to TRBD1. Germline values: CDR1 MDHEN, CDR2 SYDVKM. V shed 3 bases, J shed 9 bases, and the junction held 5 bases outside the gene matches. This CDR3 spans 15 amino acids.

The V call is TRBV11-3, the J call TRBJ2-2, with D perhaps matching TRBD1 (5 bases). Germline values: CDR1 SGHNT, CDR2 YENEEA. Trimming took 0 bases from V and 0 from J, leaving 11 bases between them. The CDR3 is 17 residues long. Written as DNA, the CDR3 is TGTGCCAGCAGCTTAGATCCTGACAGAACGAACACCGGGGAGCTGTTTTTT. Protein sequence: CASSLDPDRTNTGELFF.

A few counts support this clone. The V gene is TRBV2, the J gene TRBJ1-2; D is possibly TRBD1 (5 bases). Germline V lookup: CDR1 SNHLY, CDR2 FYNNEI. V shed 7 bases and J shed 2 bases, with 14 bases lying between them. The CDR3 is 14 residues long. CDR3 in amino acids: CASIQEKGNYGYTF. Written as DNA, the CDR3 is TGTGCCAGCATACAGGAAAAAGGGAACTATGGCTACACCTTC.

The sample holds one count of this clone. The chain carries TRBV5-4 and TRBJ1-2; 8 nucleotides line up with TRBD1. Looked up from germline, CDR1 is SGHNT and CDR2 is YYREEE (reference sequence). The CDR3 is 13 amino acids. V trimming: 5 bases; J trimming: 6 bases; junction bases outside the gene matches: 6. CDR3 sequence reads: CASRHWTGNGYTF. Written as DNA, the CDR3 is TGTGCCAGCAGACATTGGACAGGGAATGGCTACACCTTC. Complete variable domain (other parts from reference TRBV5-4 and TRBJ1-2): ETGVTQSPTHLIKTRGQQVTLRCSSQSGHNTVSWYQQALGQGPQFIFQYYREEENGRGNFPPRFSGLQFPNYSSELNVNALELDDSALYLCASRHWTGNGYTFGSGTRLTVV.

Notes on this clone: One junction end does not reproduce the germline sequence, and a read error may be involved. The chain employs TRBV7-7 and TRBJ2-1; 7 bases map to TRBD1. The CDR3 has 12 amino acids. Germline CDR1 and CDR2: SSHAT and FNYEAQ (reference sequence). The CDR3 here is CASSSTGVEQFF. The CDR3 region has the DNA TGTGCTAGCAGCTCCACAGGGGTCGAGCAGTTCTTC.

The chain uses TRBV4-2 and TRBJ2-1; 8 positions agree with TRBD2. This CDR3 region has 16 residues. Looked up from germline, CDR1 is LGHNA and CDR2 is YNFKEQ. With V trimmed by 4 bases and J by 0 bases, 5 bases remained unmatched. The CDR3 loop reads CASSRSGASSYNEQFF. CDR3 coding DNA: TGTGCCAGCAGCCGTAGCGGGGCAAGCTCCTACAATGAGCAGTTCTTC.

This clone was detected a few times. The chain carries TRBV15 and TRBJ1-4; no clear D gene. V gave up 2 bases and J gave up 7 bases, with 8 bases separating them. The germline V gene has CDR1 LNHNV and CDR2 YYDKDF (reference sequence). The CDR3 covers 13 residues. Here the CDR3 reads CATSRPTPEKLFF. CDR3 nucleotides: TGTGCCACCAGCAGACCGACACCTGAAAAACTGTTTTTT.

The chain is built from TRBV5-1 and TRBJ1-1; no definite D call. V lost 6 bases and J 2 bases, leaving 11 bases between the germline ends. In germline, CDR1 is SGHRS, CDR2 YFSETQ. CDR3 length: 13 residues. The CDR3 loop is CASTEEGNTEAFF. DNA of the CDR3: TGCGCCAGCACCGAGGAGGGAAACACTGAAGCTTTCTTT.

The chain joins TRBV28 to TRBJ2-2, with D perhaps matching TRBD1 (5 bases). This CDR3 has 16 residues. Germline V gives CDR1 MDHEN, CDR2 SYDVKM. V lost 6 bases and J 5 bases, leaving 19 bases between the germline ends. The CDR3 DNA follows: TGTGCCAGCAGCCGCTACCAGGGATATGAAACCGGGGAGCTGTTTTTT. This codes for CASSRYQGYETGELFF.

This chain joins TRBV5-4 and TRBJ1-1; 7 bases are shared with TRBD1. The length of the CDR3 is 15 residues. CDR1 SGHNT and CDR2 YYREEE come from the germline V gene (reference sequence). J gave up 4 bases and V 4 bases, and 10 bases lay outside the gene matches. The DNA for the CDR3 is TGTGCCAGCAGCCACCGGACAGGCTGGAGCACTGAAGCTTTCTTT. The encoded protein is CASSHRTGWSTEAFF.